These 14 T cell receptor beta chains were sequenced from one sample in a study of shared clonotypes between healthy human individuals. The assay was immunoSEQ multiplex PCR, and TCRdb's table has in-frame clones only and misses some. Of a few hundred thousand clones listed, 97% are singletons. The sequenced sample consisted of naive CD4+ T cells sorted from blood. Subset noted: CD45RA+ positively selected. These receptor sequences come from a young woman in good health.

The V gene is TRBV28, the J gene TRBJ1-5; D gene ambiguous. Trimming pared 3 bases from V and 1 base from J, leaving 13 bases between. Germline-derived CDR1 and CDR2 are MDHEN and SYDVKM. The CDR3 is 16 amino acids. CDR3 sequence reads: CASSFTSARSNQPQHF. CDR3 coding DNA: TGTGCCAGCAGTTTCACTTCTGCGAGGAGCAATCAGCCCCAGCATTTT.

The V call is TRBV30, the J call TRBJ2-5; D uncertain. Germline CDR1 and CDR2: GTSNPN and SVGIG (reference sequence). V was clipped by 0 bases and J by 1 base, with 9 bases between them. The CDR3 loop spans 14 amino acids. The CDR3 reads CAWSVQPLQETQYF. CDR3 coding DNA: TGTGCCTGGAGTGTACAGCCGCTCCAAGAGACCCAGTACTTC.

This chain connects TRBV11-2 to TRBJ1-3; no firm D call. The V gene lost 1 base and the J gene lost 6 bases, with 7 bases spanning the gap. Looked up from germline, CDR1 is SGHAT and CDR2 is FQNNGV. The CDR3 totals 13 residues. Written as DNA, the CDR3 is TGTGCCAGCAGCTTAGCGTTGACAAACACCATATATTTT. Protein sequence: CASSLALTNTIYF. Looking up the rest from reference TRBV11-2 and TRBJ1-3 gives the full variable domain: EAGVAQSPRYKIIEKRQSVAFWCNPISGHATLYWYQQILGQGPKLLIQFQNNGVVDDSQLPKDRFSAERLKGVDSTLKIQPAKLEDSAVYLCASSLALTNTIYFGEGSWLTVV.

The chain is built from TRBV4-2 and TRBJ1-1, with 7 bases identical to TRBD1. After removal of 0 bases from V and 6 bases from J, the junction contained 10 bases not matched to a gene. Germline V gene sequence: CDR1 LGHNA, CDR2 YNFKEQ. The CDR3 runs 16 residues. The DNA for the CDR3 is TGTGCCAGCAGCCAAGATCTTGTGGCAGGGGGGGCTGAAGCTTTCTTT. Its protein product is CASSQDLVAGGAEAFF.

The chain employs TRBV7-2 and TRBJ1-1; D might be TRBD1 (6 bases). V lost 5 bases and J lost 1, with 11 bases in between. The length of the CDR3 is 14 residues. CDR1 and CDR2 from the germline V gene are SGHTA and FQGNSA. The CDR3 DNA is TGTGCCAGCAGCCGGGGACACCCGAACACTGAAGCTTTCTTT. This translates into CASSRGHPNTEAFF.

V and J are TRBV12-5 and TRBJ1-2; possible D gene TRBD1, 5 bases. From germline, CDR1 is LGHNT and CDR2 FRNRAP. The CDR3 is 13 amino acids. Between the trimmed V and J ends, which lost 1 base and 7 bases, there was a span of 10 bases. The CDR3 coding sequence is TGTGCTAGTGGTTTGGCCAGGGCTGGTGGCTACACCTTC. Its protein product is CASGLARAGGYTF. Based on the CDR3 plus reference TRBV12-5 and TRBJ1-2, the full variable domain is DARVTQTPRHKVTEMGQEVTMRCQPILGHNTVFWYRQTMMQGLELLAYFRNRAPLDDSGMPKDRFSAEMPDATLATLKIQPSEPRDSAVYFCASGLARAGGYTFGSGTRLTVV.

This chain links TRBV6-5 with TRBJ1-2; the D gene is possibly TRBD1 (5 bases). Deletions cut 5 bases from V and 8 bases from J, with 18 bases between. The CDR3 extends over 14 amino acids. CDR1 is MNHEY and CDR2 is SVGAGI in the germline V gene. As DNA, the CDR3 is TGTGCCAGCAGTGGTTGGGAGAGGGGTGGGGGCTACACCTTC. It encodes CASSGWERGGGYTF.

The rearrangement uses TRBV28 and TRBJ2-3; possibly TRBD2 for D (6 bases). Trimming removed 3 bases from V and 4 bases from J, with 14 bases in between. The CDR3 consists of 15 residues. The germline gives CDR1 MDHEN, CDR2 SYDVKM. The CDR3 reads CASSFLVGGADTQYF. The CDR3 DNA follows: TGTGCCAGCAGTTTCTTAGTGGGAGGCGCAGATACGCAGTATTTT.

The chain employs TRBV27 and TRBJ2-3, with D possibly matching TRBD2 (6 bases). V was clipped by 3 bases and J by 6 bases, with 28 bases between them. CDR1 and CDR2 from the germline V gene are MNHEY and SMNVEV (reference sequence). The CDR3 extends over 19 amino acids. The CDR3 loop is CASSFRGPRLRDDQDTQYF. CDR3 nucleotide sequence: TGTGCCAGCAGTTTTCGAGGGCCCAGATTGCGGGACGACCAGGATACGCAGTATTTT.

This clone appeared a few times. The chain carries TRBV30 and TRBJ1-2; 7 nucleotides agree with TRBD1. The germline V gene encodes CDR1 GTSNPN and CDR2 SVGIG (reference sequence). Germline trimming cut 3 bases from V and 4 bases from J; bases unmatched to any gene: 2. The CDR3 length is 12 residues. The DNA for the CDR3 is TGTGCCTGGAGCACAGGGGCCTATGGCTACACCTTC. Translation gives CAWSTGAYGYTF.

The V call is TRBV20-1, the J call TRBJ2-3; perhaps D is TRBD1 or TRBD2 (6 bases each). V was trimmed by 5 bases and J by 9 bases, leaving 12 bases between them. The CDR3 runs to 11 residues. CDR1 is DFQATT, CDR2 SNEGSKA, per germline (reference sequence). The CDR3 loop is CSAQVGGTQYF. The CDR3 DNA is TGCAGTGCTCAAGTAGGGGGGACGCAGTATTTT.

This chain uses TRBV19 with TRBJ2-7; 9 bases are shared with TRBD2. Germline V gene sequence: CDR1 LNHDA, CDR2 SQIVND (reference sequence). V lost 4 bases and J lost 0; bases outside the gene matches: 10. The CDR3 is made up of 17 amino acids. CDR3 protein: CASSTRAGGPSSYEQYF. CDR3 DNA sequence: TGTGCCAGTAGTACCAGAGCGGGAGGACCGAGCTCCTACGAGCAGTACTTC.

V is TRBV6-5 and J is TRBJ2-1; no clear D gene. Germline values: CDR1 MNHEY, CDR2 SVGAGI. The CDR3 sequence is 11 residues long. The V end was cut by 7 bases, the J end by 11 bases, with 12 bases between. CDR3 nucleotides: TGTGCCAGCACCGACGGGCCGAAGCAGTTCTTC. Protein product: CASTDGPKQFF.

This chain joins TRBV11-2 and TRBJ2-7, with a tentative D call TRBD2 (6 bases). V lost 5 bases to trimming and J lost 0 bases, with 14 bases between them. There are 15 residues in the CDR3. CDR1 and CDR2 (germline): SGHAT, FQNNGV. The CDR3 DNA reads as TGTGCCAGCAGCAGTCCAGGGAGGAGCTCCTACGAGCAGTACTTC. This translates into CASSSPGRSSYEQYF.